These 22 T cell receptor beta chains originate from one sample sequenced in a study of T cells after yellow fever vaccination. MiXCR was run by TCRdb on the 5' RACE reads, yielding one entry per CDR3 protein. The sample has some 260,000 distinct CDR3 sequences, around 5.3% seen once. Source: CD4+ T cells sorted from PBMCs, taken on the day of the yellow fever booster vaccination. These receptors all stem from a man younger than 35 who received the YFV17D yellow fever vaccine.

CDR3 loop: CASSIRQGRVGETQYF. CDR3 nucleotide sequence: TGTGCCAGCAGCATCCGCCAGGGCAGGGTCGGGGAGACCCAGTACTTC. The genes are TRBV7-6 and TRBJ2-5; D possibly corresponds to TRBD1 (5 bases). Trimming cost V 5 bases and J 5 bases, with 21 bases left between them. Germline CDR1 is SGHVS and CDR2 is FNYEAQ. The CDR3 loop spans 16 amino acids.

The gene calls are TRBV20-1 and TRBJ2-1; no firm D call. V lost 3 bases, J lost 5 bases, and 17 bases lay in between. The length of the CDR3 is 15 residues. Germline CDR1 DFQATT, CDR2 SNEGSKA (reference sequence). The CDR3 bases are TGCAGTGCTAGCCTTTATTTCGGTAGGAACAATGAGCAGTTCTTC. Translated: CSASLYFGRNNEQFF.

This rearrangement joins TRBV12-5 to TRBJ2-5, with D unresolved. The CDR3 sequence is 14 residues long. The germline V gene has CDR1 LGHNT and CDR2 FRNRAP. V was shortened by 4 bases and J by 2 bases, with 11 bases between the two germline ends. CDR3 sequence reads: CASGSGQAQETQYF. CDR3 DNA sequence: TGTGCTAGTGGTTCCGGGCAAGCTCAAGAGACCCAGTACTTC.

This clonotype has a handful of counts. V and J are TRBV4-3 and TRBJ1-2; perhaps TRBD1 as D (5 bases). The CDR3 covers 15 residues. Trimming pared 1 base from V and 4 bases from J, leaving 13 bases between. Germline V gene lookup returns CDR1 LGHNA and CDR2 YSLEER. The CDR3 sequence is CASSQGGRGGYGYTF. DNA for the CDR3: TGCGCCAGCAGCCAAGGCGGGCGGGGCGGCTATGGCTACACCTTC.

The chain employs TRBV2 and TRBJ2-7; 7 nucleotides align to TRBD1. The germline gives CDR1 SNHLY, CDR2 FYNNEI. The V gene end was trimmed by 10 bases and the J gene end by 2 bases; junction bases not matched to a gene: 5. The CDR3 loop spans 12 amino acids. The CDR3 protein is CAKGTETYEQYF. CDR3 bases: TGTGCCAAAGGGACAGAGACCTACGAGCAGTACTTC.

In its sample, this clonotype was seen a few times. V is TRBV7-2 and J is TRBJ1-4, with D perhaps matching TRBD1 (5 bases). Trimming removed 5 bases at V and 1 base at J, with 8 bases between. This CDR3 is built from 14 residues. CDR1 is SGHTA, CDR2 FQGNSA, per germline. The CDR3 sequence is CASSRGLTNEKLFF. CDR3 in DNA: TGTGCCAGCAGCCGGGGCCTAACTAATGAAAAACTGTTTTTT.

The genes are TRBV7-8 and TRBJ1-5; D unclear. The germline V gene encodes CDR1 SGHVS and CDR2 FQNEAQ. The CDR3 is 12 residues long. V lost 5 bases, J lost 7 bases, and 9 bases lay in between. CDR3 region: CASSEGRQPQHF. The CDR3 nucleotides are TGTGCCAGCAGCGAAGGCCGCCAGCCCCAGCATTTT.

The chain links TRBV4-1 to TRBJ2-3; tentatively, D is TRBD2 (7 bases). Per the germline V gene, CDR1 is MGHRA and CDR2 is YSYEKL. V lost 3 bases and J 6 bases, leaving 19 bases between the germline ends. CDR3 size: 16 residues. Here the CDR3 DNA reads TGCGCCAGCAGCCATGTTGGGGGGGGCCTTCCGGATACGCAGTATTTT. Amino acid sequence: CASSHVGGGLPDTQYF.

The chain couples TRBV18 to TRBJ1-2, with D possibly TRBD1 on 6 matching bases. CDR1 and CDR2 from the germline V gene are KGHSH and LQKENI. The V and J ends lost 6 bases and 6 bases respectively, with 14 bases between them. This CDR3 contains 13 residues. The CDR3 coding sequence is TGTGCCAGCTCGCGACAGGAAATAGATGGCTACACCTTC. It codes for CASSRQEIDGYTF.

This clonotype was seen only a few times. The CDR3 loop reads CAWDGGRSSYEQYF. For the CDR3, the DNA is TGTGCCTGGGATGGTGGGAGGAGCTCCTACGAGCAGTACTTC. V gene TRBV30 combines with J gene TRBJ2-7; D is perhaps TRBD2 (6 bases). The CDR3 totals 14 residues. Per the germline V gene, CDR1 is GTSNPN and CDR2 is SVGIG (reference sequence). V lost 5 bases and J 0 bases, leaving 14 bases between the germline ends.

J is TRBJ1-5 and V is TRBV5-1; D is undetermined. The ends were cut back, 0 bases at V and 0 bases at J, with 13 bases in the middle. The germline V gene has CDR1 SGHRS and CDR2 YFSETQ. The CDR3 is made up of 17 amino acids. The CDR3 loop reads CASSLAGFENSNQPQHF. The DNA of the CDR3 is TGCGCCAGCAGCTTGGCAGGTTTCGAAAATAGCAATCAGCCCCAGCATTTT.

This clonotype was seen ten or more times. The V gene is TRBV7-9, the J gene TRBJ1-2; D is unresolved. Germline lookup yields CDR1 SEHNR and CDR2 FQNEAQ (reference sequence). V lost 2 bases and J lost 2, with 9 bases in between. This CDR3 has 14 amino acids. This chain's CDR3 is CASSLRAMNYGYTF. The DNA for the CDR3 is TGTGCCAGCAGCTTAAGGGCAATGAACTATGGCTACACCTTC.

The rearrangement uses TRBV29-1 and TRBJ2-7; no firm D call. Trimming stripped 6 bases from V and 1 base from J, with 10 bases between. Germline V lookup: CDR1 SQVTM, CDR2 ANQGSEA. This CDR3 comprises 12 residues. CDR3 nucleotide sequence: TGCAGCGTCGCGGCAGAATCCTACGAGCAGTACTTC. It specifies CSVAAESYEQYF.

The sample holds a few counts of this clonotype. Here the CDR3 DNA reads TGTGCCAGCAGCGAAGCCGGGACATATACGCAGTATTTT. Protein sequence: CASSEAGTYTQYF. The genes are TRBV11-1 and TRBJ2-3, with TRBD1 as a possible D gene (6 bases). CDR1 is SGHAT, CDR2 FQDESV, per germline (reference sequence). V lost 5 bases and J 7 bases, leaving 13 bases between the germline ends. The CDR3 is 13 residues long.

The chain couples TRBV5-1 to TRBJ2-3, with D maybe TRBD2 (6 bases). In germline, CDR1 is SGHRS, CDR2 YFSETQ. The CDR3 is 15 residues long. V lost 0 bases to trimming and J lost 3 bases, with 11 bases between them. The CDR3 DNA follows: TGCGCCAGCAGCTTGGCAGGGAGGAGTACAGATACGCAGTATTTT. It specifies CASSLAGRSTDTQYF.

This chain links TRBV19 with TRBJ1-1, with D unclear. The CDR3 has 15 residues. CDR1 and CDR2 from the germline V gene are LNHDA and SQIVND (reference sequence). V was shortened by 9 bases and J by 0 bases, with 17 bases between the two germline ends. The CDR3 nucleotides read TGTGCCAGCAAAGACGAGCGCAGAATGAACACTGAAGCTTTCTTT. This codes for CASKDERRMNTEAFF.

The rearrangement joins TRBV7-6 to TRBJ2-3; no clear D. The germline V and J ends were trimmed by 5 bases and 5 bases, with 11 bases remaining between them. Germline loops: CDR1 SGHVS, CDR2 FNYEAQ. The CDR3 spans 13 residues. The CDR3, as DNA: TGTGCCAGCAGCCCAACGCTAAAAGATACGCAGTATTTT. Its protein is CASSPTLKDTQYF.

This clonotype was seen a few times. CDR3 in amino acids: CASSLGTGSFGYTF. The DNA of the CDR3 is TGTGCCAGCAGCTTGGGGACAGGGTCGTTTGGCTACACCTTC. The chain combines TRBV7-2 with TRBJ1-2; 9 bases fit TRBD1. Trimming at V came to 3 bases and at J to 7 bases, leaving 6 bases not matched to a gene. The CDR3 runs to 14 residues. Germline values: CDR1 SGHTA, CDR2 FQGNSA.

Of note for this clonotype: At one of its ends the junction is not consistent with the germline gene, which may arise from a read error. This rearrangement joins TRBV5-6 to TRBJ1-2; no firm D call. Germline-derived CDR1 and CDR2 are SGHDT and YYEEEE. The CDR3 is 11 residues long. In DNA form, the CDR3 reads TGTGCCAGCAGCTTGAGCCTCGTTGTCGCCTTC. Its translation: CASSLSLVVAF.

As DNA, the CDR3 is TGCGCCAGCAGCCAAGGAGCGGGGAAAGCTATCTACAATGAGCAGTTCTTC. Encoded protein: CASSQGAGKAIYNEQFF. The V call is TRBV4-1, the J call TRBJ2-1; 7 nucleotides match TRBD2. The CDR3 has 17 residues. Trimming at V came to 1 base and at J to 3 bases, leaving 9 bases not matched to a gene. Germline-derived CDR1 and CDR2 are MGHRA and YSYEKL.

This clonotype showed up just a few times. The chain recombines TRBV7-6 with TRBJ2-1; 12 bases fit TRBD2. CDR1 and CDR2 (germline): SGHVS, FNYEAQ. V shed 5 bases, J shed 4 bases, and the junction held 6 bases outside the gene matches. This CDR3 is built from 16 residues. CDR3 bases: TGTGCCAGCAGCCCTAGCGGGGGGGCCCCTTACAATGAGCAGTTCTTC. Translating it yields CASSPSGGAPYNEQFF.

This clonotype was found many times. The chain employs TRBV28 and TRBJ2-3, with D possibly being TRBD1 or TRBD2 (5 bases each). This CDR3 is 14 amino acids long. Per the germline V gene, CDR1 is MDHEN and CDR2 is SYDVKM. Trimming removed 3 bases from V and 8 bases from J, with 15 bases in between. Written as DNA, the CDR3 is TGTGCCAGCAGTTTGCGAGGGACCGCCCCTACGCAGTATTTT. Protein sequence: CASSLRGTAPTQYF.